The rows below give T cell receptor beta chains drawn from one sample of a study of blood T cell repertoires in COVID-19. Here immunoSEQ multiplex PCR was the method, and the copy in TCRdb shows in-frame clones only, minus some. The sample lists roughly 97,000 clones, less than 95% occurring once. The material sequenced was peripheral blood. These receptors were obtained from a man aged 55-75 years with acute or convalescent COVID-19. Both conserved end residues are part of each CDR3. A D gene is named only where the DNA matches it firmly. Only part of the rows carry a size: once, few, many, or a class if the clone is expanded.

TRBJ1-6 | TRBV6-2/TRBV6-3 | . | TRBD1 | TGTGCCAGCAGCCTAGACAGGGGGTTACCCCTCCACTTT | CASSLDRGLPLHF
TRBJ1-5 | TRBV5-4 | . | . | TGTGCCAGCAGCTTGGAGGGGTTTGGGGATCAGCCCCAGCATTTT | CASSLEGFGDQPQHF
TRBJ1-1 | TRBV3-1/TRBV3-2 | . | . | TGTGCCAGCAGCCAAGGAGGTGGCACTGAAGCTTTCTTT | CASSQGGGTEAFF
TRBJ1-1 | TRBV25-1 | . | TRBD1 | TGTGCCAGCAGACGGACAGGGGGCTTGGACACTGAAGCTTTCTTT | CASRRTGGLDTEAFF
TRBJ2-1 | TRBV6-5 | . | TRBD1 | TGTGCCAGCAGTTACGGCTCAGGGGGCGTCTACAATGAGCAGTTCTTC | CASSYGSGGVYNEQFF
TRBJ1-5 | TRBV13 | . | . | TGTGCCAGCAGCGCGGACAGAGATCAGCCCCAGCATTTT | CASSADRDQPQHF
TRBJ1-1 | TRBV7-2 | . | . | TGTGCCAGCAGCCTTAGAGGTACCGCAGTGAACACTGAAGCTTTCTTT | CASSLRGTAVNTEAFF
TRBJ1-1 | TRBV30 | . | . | TGTGCCTGGAGCGCACTCGGAAGAGGGAACACTGAAGCTTTCTTT | CAWSALGRGNTEAFF
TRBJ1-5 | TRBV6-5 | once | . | TGTGCCAGCAGTCCTGACAGAAATCAGCCCCAGCATTTT | CASSPDRNQPQHF
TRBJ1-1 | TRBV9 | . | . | TGTGCCAGCAGAGAAGGGGCAAAGACGAACACTGAAGCTTTCTTT | CASREGAKTNTEAFF
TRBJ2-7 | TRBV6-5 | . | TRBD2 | TGTGCCAGCACCGCGCCCGGGGGGACTGGGTACGAGCAGTACTTC | CASTAPGGTGYEQYF
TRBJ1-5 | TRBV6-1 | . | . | TGTGCCAGCAGTGAAGCTAAGGGTTTAGATTCGGGAAATCAGCCCCAGCATTTT | CASSEAKGLDSGNQPQHF
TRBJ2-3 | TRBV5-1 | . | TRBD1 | TGCGCCAGCAGGGCAGGGACAGGGGGCGCAGATACGCAGTATTTT | CASRAGTGGADTQYF
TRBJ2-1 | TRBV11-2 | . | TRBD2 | TGTGCCAGCAGCCCCCGACTAGCCCTCAATGAGCAGTTCTTC | CASSPRLALNEQFF
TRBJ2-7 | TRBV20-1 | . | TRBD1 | TGCAGTGCTAGTAACGCCGACAGGGTCTACGAGCAGTACTTC | CSASNADRVYEQYF
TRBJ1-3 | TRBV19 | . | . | TGTGCCAGTAGTCGGTACCGACGGGTAAGCTCTGGAAACACCATATATTTT | CASSRYRRVSSGNTIYF
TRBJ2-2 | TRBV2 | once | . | TGTGCCAGCCAAGTTACAGGAATGGGAACCGGGGAGCTGTTTTTT | CASQVTGMGTGELFF
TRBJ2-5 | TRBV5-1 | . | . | TGCGCCAGCAGCCGGGGTGAAGAGACCCAGTACTTC | CASSRGEETQYF
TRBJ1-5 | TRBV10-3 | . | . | TGTGCCATCAGTGAGTCTTTGGGCCAATCTCAGCCCCAGCATTTT | CAISESLGQSQPQHF
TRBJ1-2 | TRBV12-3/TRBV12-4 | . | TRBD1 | TGTGCCAGCCAACCGGGACAGTCCTCGGGCTACACCTTC | CASQPGQSSGYTF
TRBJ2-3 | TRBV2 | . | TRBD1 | TGTGCCAGCAGTAGACAGGGGGCAACAGATACGCAGTATTTT | CASSRQGATDTQYF
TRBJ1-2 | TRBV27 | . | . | TGTGCCAGCAGTTCCTACAGGGAAAGACGGCATAAGGGCTACACCTTC | CASSSYRERRHKGYTF
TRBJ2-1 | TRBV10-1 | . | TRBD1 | TGCGCCAGCAGTAAGACAGGGGGCTCCTACAATGAGCAGTTCTTC | CASSKTGGSYNEQFF
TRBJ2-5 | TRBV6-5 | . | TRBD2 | TGTGCCAGCCGGAGGGCTAGCGGGGGTGGAGAGACCCAGTACTTC | CASRRASGGGETQYF
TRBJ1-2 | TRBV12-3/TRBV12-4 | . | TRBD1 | TGTGCCAGCAGTCTAGGGGGCTGGGGCTACACCTTC | CASSLGGWGYTF